This T cell receptor beta chain was captured in a study of blood T cell repertoires in COVID-19. Study as a whole: Sample material is recorded as cDNA or gDNA derived from T cells, B-cell-depleted T cells, or PBMCs.

TCRdb's table, derived via immunoSEQ multiplex PCR, lists solely in-frame clones and lacks some. The table has 150,000 to 200,000 clones, around nine tenths seen once; the top ten hold around 1%. This clone was seen once. Germline V gene lookup returns CDR1 KGHSH and CDR2 LQKENI. With 5 bases removed from V and 4 bases from J, the gap between germline ends came to 20 bases. This CDR3 spans 16 amino acids. The sequence derives from a woman in her late teens or twenties who had recovered from COVID-19. The sample comprised peripheral blood. This rearrangement joins TRBV18 to TRBJ2-5; a weak D match, TRBD2 (5 bases). This chain's CDR3 is CASSTRTPGGSETQYF. CDR3 nucleotides: TGTGCCAGCTCAACCCGGACCCCCGGAGGATCAGAGACCCAGTACTTC.